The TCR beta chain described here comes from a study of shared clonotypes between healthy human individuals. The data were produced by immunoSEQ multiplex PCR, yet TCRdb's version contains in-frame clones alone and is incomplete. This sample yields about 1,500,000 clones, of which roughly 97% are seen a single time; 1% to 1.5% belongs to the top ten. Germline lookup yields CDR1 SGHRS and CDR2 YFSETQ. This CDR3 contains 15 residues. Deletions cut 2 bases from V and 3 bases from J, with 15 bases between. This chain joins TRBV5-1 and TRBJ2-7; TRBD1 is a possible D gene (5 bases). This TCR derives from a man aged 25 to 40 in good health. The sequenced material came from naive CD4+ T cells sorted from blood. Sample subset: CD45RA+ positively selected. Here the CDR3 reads CASSFDSVSSYEQYF. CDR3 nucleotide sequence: TGCGCCAGCAGCTTTGACAGCGTCTCAAGCTACGAGCAGTACTTC.